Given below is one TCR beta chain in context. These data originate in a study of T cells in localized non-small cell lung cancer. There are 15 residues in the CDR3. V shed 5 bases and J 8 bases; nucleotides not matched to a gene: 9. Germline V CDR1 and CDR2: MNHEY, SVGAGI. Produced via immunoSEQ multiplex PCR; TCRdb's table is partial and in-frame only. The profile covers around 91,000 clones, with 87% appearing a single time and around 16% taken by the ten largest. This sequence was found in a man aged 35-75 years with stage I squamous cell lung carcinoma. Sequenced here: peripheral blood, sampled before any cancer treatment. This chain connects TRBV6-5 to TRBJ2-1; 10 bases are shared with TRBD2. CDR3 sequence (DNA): TGTGCCAGCAGTCCGCTAGCGGGGGCGATCGATGAGCAGTTCTTC. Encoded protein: CASSPLAGAIDEQFF.